The 20 T cell receptor beta chains below were found in one sample sequenced in a study of control samples from healthy donors and cancer patients. Using immunoSEQ multiplex PCR, the repertoire was profiled, and TCRdb retains in-frame clones only, with some absent. The sample contains about 150,000 clones, more than 85% of which appear only once. The sequencing sample was made of blood. The receptors were sampled from a man aged 50 to 60 in good health.

The gene calls are TRBV18 and TRBJ2-3, with 8 bases identical to TRBD2. The CDR3 contains 14 residues. Germline V gene data show CDR1 as KGHSH and CDR2 as LQKENI. Losses at the gene ends were 3 bases for V and 7 bases for J; bases not matched to a gene: 6. The CDR3 reads CASSPGLDLNTQYF. CDR3 bases: TGTGCCAGCTCACCGGGACTAGACCTTAATACGCAGTATTTT.

This rearrangement joins TRBV7-2 to TRBJ2-7, with D maybe TRBD1 (7 bases). The germline V gene encodes CDR1 SGHTA and CDR2 FQGNSA. Between the trimmed V and J ends, which lost 5 bases and 4 bases, there was a span of 18 bases. This CDR3 region has 15 residues. The CDR3 is CASSEGGGVWYEQYF. The DNA of the CDR3 is TGTGCCAGCAGCGAAGGAGGGGGCGTGTGGTACGAGCAGTACTTC.

The rearrangement joins TRBV5-1 to TRBJ1-4; no definite D call. The V end was cut by 5 bases, the J end by 2 bases, with 10 bases between. CDR3 length: 14 amino acids. The germline V gene encodes CDR1 SGHRS and CDR2 YFSETQ. CDR3 nucleotides: TGCGCCAGCAGACAGCAGACGACTAATGAAAAACTGTTTTTT. This encodes CASRQQTTNEKLFF.

This sequence joins TRBV10-2 and TRBJ1-5, with 7 bases identical to TRBD1. CDR1 and CDR2 (germline): WSHSY, SAAADI. The CDR3 has 18 residues. The junction had 18 bases not matched to a gene; V was cut back by 8 bases and J by 2 bases. DNA for the CDR3: TGCGCCAGCCAGGGAGCCCGGTGGCAGGGGGAGGGCAATCAGCCCCAGCATTTT. It yields the protein CASQGARWQGEGNQPQHF.

This rearrangement joins TRBV2 to TRBJ2-6; D gene ambiguous. Germline loops: CDR1 SNHLY, CDR2 FYNNEI. There are 14 residues in the CDR3. V lost 9 bases to trimming and J lost 0 bases, with 9 bases between them. This CDR3 reads CASRLNSGANVLTF. In DNA, the CDR3 is TGTGCCAGTAGACTGAACTCTGGGGCCAACGTCCTGACTTTC.

This chain uses TRBV5-4 with TRBJ2-2, with D possibly matching TRBD2 (6 bases). V lost 0 bases to trimming and J lost 4 bases, with 16 bases between them. CDR1 is SGHNT and CDR2 is YYREEE in the germline V gene (reference sequence). The CDR3 has 17 residues. CDR3 sequence reads: CASSLGSYSGPTGELFF. CDR3 nucleotide sequence: TGTGCCAGCAGCTTGGGCTCTTATAGCGGACCCACCGGGGAGCTGTTTTTT.

This sequence joins TRBV24-1 and TRBJ2-4; 8 bases map to TRBD1. Per the germline V gene, CDR1 is KGHDR and CDR2 is SFDVKD. The CDR3 totals 15 residues. Losses at the gene ends were 2 bases for V and 5 bases for J; bases not matched to a gene: 4. CDR3 sequence reads: CATSDSNRGENIQYF. The CDR3 coding sequence is TGTGCCACCAGTGATTCCAACAGGGGGGAAAACATTCAGTACTTC.

This clone was detected only once. The chain carries TRBV7-9 and TRBJ1-2; D unclear. V was cut by 4 bases and J by 8 bases, with 17 bases left in between. Germline V gives CDR1 SEHNR, CDR2 FQNEAQ (reference sequence). This CDR3 has 14 amino acids. The CDR3 protein is CASSSREGSMGYTF. Here the CDR3 DNA reads TGTGCCAGCAGCTCCCGCGAGGGTTCTATGGGCTACACCTTC.

The chain has TRBV9 and TRBJ2-5; perhaps TRBD2 as D (6 bases). Germline values: CDR1 SGDLS, CDR2 YYNGEE. The CDR3 runs to 14 residues. Trimming stripped 0 bases from V and 0 bases from J, with 6 bases between. Here the CDR3 DNA reads TGTGCCAGCAGCGTAGTAGCGGACCAAGAGACCCAGTACTTC. Translation gives CASSVVADQETQYF. Combining the CDR3 with reference TRBV9 and TRBJ2-5 gives the whole variable domain DSGVTQTPKHLITATGQRVTLRCSPRSGDLSVYWYQQSLDQGLQFLIQYYNGEERAKGNILERFSAQQFPDLHSELNLSSLELGDSALYFCASSVVADQETQYFGPGTRLLVL.

The gene calls are TRBV18 and TRBJ2-1, with 8 nucleotides matching TRBD2. In germline, CDR1 is KGHSH, CDR2 LQKENI. The CDR3 spans 15 residues. The ends lost 3 bases at V and 3 bases at J; junction bases unmatched: 4. CDR3 sequence reads: CASSPERGYYNEQFF. The CDR3 nucleotides read TGTGCCAGCTCACCGGAGCGGGGGTACTACAATGAGCAGTTCTTC.

The rearrangement links TRBV6-5 to TRBJ2-1; 7 positions agree with TRBD2. V shed 2 bases, J shed 5 bases, and the junction held 9 bases outside the gene matches. Per germline, CDR1 MNHEY and CDR2 SVGAGI. The CDR3 runs 16 residues. CDR3: CASSYLASGGNNEQFF. The DNA of the CDR3 is TGTGCCAGCAGTTACCTGGCTAGCGGAGGAAACAATGAGCAGTTCTTC.

The chain uses TRBV28 and TRBJ1-1, with D possibly being TRBD1 (6 bases). Trimming took 2 bases from V and 0 from J, leaving 10 bases between them. The CDR3 is made up of 15 amino acids. Germline V gives CDR1 MDHEN, CDR2 SYDVKM. CDR3 in DNA: TGTGCCAGCAGTTTAATTAGGGGGTTGAACACTGAAGCTTTCTTT. This encodes CASSLIRGLNTEAFF.

This chain connects TRBV7-9 to TRBJ2-7; possibly TRBD2 for D (6 bases). Per germline, CDR1 SEHNR and CDR2 FQNEAQ (reference sequence). V dropped 5 bases and J dropped 0 bases, with 14 bases sitting between them. The CDR3 extends over 15 amino acids. The DNA of the CDR3 is TGTGCCAGCAGCCCAACCGGGACTCCCTCCTACGAGCAGTACTTC. It is translated as CASSPTGTPSYEQYF.

V is TRBV11-3 and J is TRBJ2-1, with 7 bases identical to TRBD2. Trimming removed 0 bases from V and 5 bases from J; junction bases left unmatched: 7. The CDR3 runs to 16 residues. Germline CDR1 is SGHNT and CDR2 is YENEEA. The CDR3, as DNA: TGTGCCAGCAGCTTAGATTGGAGCGGGATGCACAATGAGCAGTTCTTC. It encodes CASSLDWSGMHNEQFF.

The CDR3 region is CASGTPYGYTF. In DNA form, the CDR3 reads TGTGCCAGCGGGACACCCTATGGCTACACCTTC. J is TRBJ1-2 and V is TRBV28; D perhaps matches TRBD1 (6 bases). CDR1 and CDR2 from the germline V gene are MDHEN and SYDVKM. V gave up 8 bases and J gave up 4 bases, with 8 bases separating them. The CDR3 is 11 amino acids.

This rearrangement joins TRBV5-1 to TRBJ2-4; 8 nucleotides match TRBD2. With 4 bases clipped from V and 7 bases from J, the junction kept 7 bases outside the gene matches. Germline CDR1 reads SGHRS; CDR2 reads YFSETQ. This CDR3 is built from 14 residues. This CDR3 reads CASSPGGNENIQYF. The CDR3 DNA is TGCGCCAGCAGCCCGGGAGGGAACGAGAACATTCAGTACTTC.

V and J are TRBV29-1 and TRBJ1-4; D possibly corresponds to TRBD1 (5 bases). CDR3 size: 13 residues. Looked up from germline, CDR1 is SQVTM and CDR2 is ANQGSEA. V lost 5 bases and J 8 bases, leaving 15 bases between the germline ends. For the CDR3, the DNA is TGCAGCGTTTTTACAGGATTTGGCGAAAAACTGTTTTTT. Its protein is CSVFTGFGEKLFF.

The genes are TRBV10-3 and TRBJ2-7; maybe TRBD1 (5 bases). V dropped 2 bases and J dropped 8 bases, with 10 bases sitting between them. Germline V CDR1 and CDR2: ENHRY, SYGVKD. The length of the CDR3 is 12 residues. The CDR3, as DNA: TGTGCCATCAGTGAGACAGGAAATCAGCAGTACTTC. Amino acids: CAISETGNQQYF.

The gene calls are TRBV13 and TRBJ1-4; D is uncertain. Trimming stripped 2 bases from V and 0 bases from J, with 7 bases between. Germline V CDR1 and CDR2: PRHDT, FYEKMQ (reference sequence). The CDR3 covers 15 residues. The CDR3 loop is CASSLMGPTNEKLFF. Written as DNA, the CDR3 is TGTGCCAGCAGCTTAATGGGTCCAACTAATGAAAAACTGTTTTTT.

J is TRBJ2-2 and V is TRBV5-1, with D possibly matching TRBD2 (6 bases). CDR1 and CDR2 (germline): SGHRS, YFSETQ. Trimming took off 5 bases at V and 5 bases at J, with 10 bases between the two ends. CDR3 length equals 13 residues. CDR3 nucleotide sequence: TGCGCCAGCAGAGACGGGAGTACCGGGGAGCTGTTTTTT. Its translation: CASRDGSTGELFF. Together with reference TRBV5-1 and TRBJ2-2, the CDR3 gives the full variable domain: KAGVTQTPRYLIKTRGQQVTLSCSPISGHRSVSWYQQTPGQGLQFLFEYFSETQRNKGNFPGRFSGRQFSNSRSEMNVSTLELGDSALYLCASRDGSTGELFFGEGSRLTVL.